A selection of T cell receptor beta chains follows, all from one sample in a study of cytomegalovirus exposure and HLA in healthy donors. The table came from immunoSEQ multiplex PCR; TCRdb's copy has only in-frame clones and leaves some out. The data contain approximately 270,000 clones, about 88% of them singletons. The sequencing sample was made of PBMCs. All receptors derive from a man younger than 30 in good health and CMV-seropositive. Both conserved end residues are part of each CDR3. D genes are given only for firm matches. Rows may omit the clone size; those that give it use once, few, many or a size class.

d_call	j_call	clone_size	v_call	cdr3_aa	cdr3_nt
-	TRBJ2-7	-	TRBV2	CASSARDLGEQYF	TGTGCCAGCAGTGCCCGGGACCTCGGCGAGCAGTACTTC
-	TRBJ2-3	-	TRBV10-3	CAISESVRGSLPSTDTQYF	TGTGCCATCAGTGAGTCTGTCAGGGGCTCATTACCTAGCACAGATACGCAGTATTTT
-	TRBJ1-1	-	TRBV30	CAWSDARGTEAFF	TGTGCCTGGAGTGACGCTAGGGGAACTGAAGCTTTCTTT
TRBD1	TRBJ1-1	-	TRBV6-4	CASSEADRGSAEAFF	TGTGCCAGCAGTGAAGCGGACAGGGGATCGGCTGAAGCTTTCTTT
-	TRBJ2-7	-	TRBV11-3	CASSFGGNYEQYF	TGTGCCAGCAGCTTCGGCGGGAACTACGAGCAGTACTTC
TRBD2	TRBJ2-6	-	TRBV4-2	CASSQDRWDAGGPGANVLTF	TGTGCCAGCAGCCAAGATCGTTGGGACGCGGGGGGGCCTGGGGCCAACGTCCTGACTTTC
TRBD2	TRBJ2-7	-	TRBV15	CATSRDFVGGFSYEQYF	TGTGCCACCAGCAGAGACTTCGTCGGGGGGTTCTCCTACGAGCAGTACTTC
TRBD1	TRBJ1-2	-	TRBV6-1	CASSEPGQGYYGYTF	TGTGCCAGCAGTGAACCTGGACAGGGGTACTATGGCTACACCTTC
TRBD2	TRBJ2-3	-	TRBV2	CASSVGKASGRDTQYF	TGTGCCAGCAGTGTGGGTAAGGCTAGCGGGAGAGATACGCAGTATTTT
-	TRBJ2-7	-	TRBV28	CASTESVSYEQYF	TGTGCCAGCACGGAGAGCGTTTCCTACGAGCAGTACTTC
-	TRBJ2-1	-	TRBV15	CATSDGAHNEQFF	TGTGCCACCAGCGACGGGGCCCACAATGAGCAGTTCTTC
TRBD1	TRBJ2-2	-	TRBV7-8	CASSLGGANTGELFF	TGTGCCAGCAGCCTAGGGGGCGCGAACACCGGGGAGCTGTTTTTT
TRBD1	TRBJ2-1	-	TRBV28	CASSTGTGFYNEQFF	TGTGCCAGCAGTACCGGGACAGGCTTTTACAATGAGCAGTTCTTC
-	TRBJ1-2	-	TRBV6-5	CASSYQASNYGYTF	TGTGCCAGCAGTTATCAGGCCAGTAACTATGGCTACACCTTC
-	TRBJ2-1	once	TRBV5-1	CASSQARTVDDEQFF	TGCGCCAGCAGCCAAGCCCGTACGGTAGACGATGAGCAGTTCTTC
-	TRBJ2-3	-	TRBV6-6	CASSYSPGVTTDTQYF	TGTGCCAGCAGTTACTCGCCCGGGGTTACTACAGATACGCAGTATTTT
TRBD1	TRBJ2-7	-	TRBV6-1	CASLWDRGRDEQYF	TGTGCCAGCCTCTGGGACAGGGGGCGTGACGAGCAGTACTTC
TRBD1	TRBJ1-2	once	TRBV7-2	CASSSGTGGRGYTF	TGTGCCAGCAGCTCCGGGACAGGGGGCCGTGGCTACACCTTC
-	TRBJ1-2	-	TRBV6-6	CASSPGARAYGYTF	TGTGCCAGCAGCCCCGGGGCCAGGGCCTATGGCTACACCTTC
-	TRBJ2-3	-	TRBV5-4	CASSLEGVADTQYF	TGTGCCAGCAGCTTGGAGGGTGTAGCAGATACGCAGTATTTT
-	TRBJ2-7	few	TRBV5-1	CASSYGPTETRYEQYF	TGCGCCAGCAGCTACGGTCCGACAGAAACAAGATACGAGCAGTACTTC
TRBD2	TRBJ2-7	once	TRBV20-1	CSARDYYEQYF	TGCAGTGCCAGGGACTACTACGAGCAGTACTTC
-	TRBJ1-4	-	TRBV6-5	CASSYSIRRTNEKLFF	TGTGCCAGCAGTTACTCGATCCGCAGGACTAATGAAAAACTGTTTTTT
-	TRBJ2-5	-	TRBV5-1	CASSSGDGTPQETQYF	TGCGCCAGCAGCAGTGGTGACGGGACACCGCAAGAGACCCAGTACTTC
-	TRBJ2-1	-	TRBV6-5	CASSYGYEQFF	TGTGCCAGCAGTTACGGTTATGAGCAGTTCTTC
-	TRBJ2-1	-	TRBV5-5	CASSRREKGLDYNEQFF	TGTGCCAGCAGCCGCCGGGAGAAGGGGTTGGACTACAATGAGCAGTTCTTC
-	TRBJ1-1	once	TRBV7-9	CASSLVDGGTEAFF	TGTGCCAGCAGCTTGGTTGACGGCGGCACTGAAGCTTTCTTT
-	TRBJ2-6	-	TRBV4-3	CASSQEGRTGANVLTF	TGCGCCAGCAGCCAAGAGGGGAGGACTGGGGCCAACGTCCTGACTTTC
-	TRBJ2-1	-	TRBV6-5	CASSYSADDTEQFF	TGTGCCAGCAGTTACTCAGCGGACGATACTGAGCAGTTCTTC
TRBD1	TRBJ1-3	once	TRBV9	CASSPRGLGGNTIYF	TGTGCCAGCAGTCCCAGGGGGCTGGGTGGAAACACCATATATTTT
-	TRBJ1-2	-	TRBV12-5	CASGLVLGDEGYTF	TGTGCTAGTGGTTTGGTACTGGGGGATGAGGGCTACACCTTC
-	TRBJ2-1	-	TRBV5-6	CASSFGEQINEQFF	TGTGCCAGCAGCTTCGGGGAGCAGATAAATGAGCAGTTCTTC
-	TRBJ2-7	-	TRBV21-1	CANVRTFYEQYF	TGTGCCAACGTTAGGACCTTCTACGAGCAGTACTTC
-	TRBJ1-4	-	TRBV5-4	CASSFGKTNEKLFF	TGTGCCAGCAGCTTTGGGAAAACTAATGAAAAACTGTTTTTT
TRBD1	TRBJ1-2	-	TRBV30	CAWSQGGGYTF	TGTGCCTGGAGCCAGGGGGGTGGCTACACCTTC
-	TRBJ1-1	-	TRBV6-6	CASTKRVDTEAFF	TGTGCCAGCACCAAACGGGTCGACACTGAAGCTTTCTTT
-	TRBJ1-2	-	TRBV5-1	CASSLGGNAIGYTF	TGCGCCAGCAGCTTGGGGGGTAATGCTATCGGCTACACCTTC
TRBD1	TRBJ2-7	-	TRBV5-1	CASSLLPGQGHEQYF	TGCGCCAGCAGCTTACTTCCGGGACAGGGCCACGAGCAGTACTTC
-	TRBJ2-2	-	TRBV9	CASSATRGGTGELFF	TGTGCCAGCAGCGCGACAAGGGGAGGAACCGGGGAGCTGTTTTTT
TRBD2	TRBJ2-2	-	TRBV6-4	CASSEREGATGELFF	TGTGCCAGCAGCGAGCGGGAGGGAGCAACCGGGGAGCTGTTTTTT
TRBD2	TRBJ2-5	-	TRBV15	CATSTGTSQETQYF	TGTGCCACCAGCACCGGGACTAGCCAAGAGACCCAGTACTTC
TRBD2	TRBJ2-2	-	TRBV29-1	CSVTGTSAPGELFF	TGCAGCGTCACAGGGACTAGCGCCCCCGGGGAGCTGTTTTTT
-	TRBJ1-2	-	TRBV19	CASSIDGAGGLSVYGYTF	TGTGCCAGTAGTATAGATGGGGCAGGCGGTTTAAGCGTTTATGGCTACACCTTC
-	TRBJ2-5	-	TRBV25-1	CASSSALSGQGEETQYF	TGTGCCAGCAGTAGCGCTTTGTCGGGACAAGGGGAAGAGACCCAGTACTTC
TRBD2	TRBJ2-2	-	TRBV2	CASSELAGPTGELFF	TGTGCCAGCAGTGAACTAGCGGGCCCTACCGGGGAGCTGTTTTTT
-	TRBJ2-2	few	TRBV29-1	CSVDPLPVAGLDWSGSTGELFF	TGCAGCGTTGACCCGCTTCCCGTGGCAGGGTTGGACTGGAGTGGCAGCACCGGGGAGCTGTTTTTT
TRBD2	TRBJ2-3	-	TRBV2	CASSPTSDLGHTQYF	TGTGCCAGCAGCCCCACTAGCGACCTCGGGCATACGCAGTATTTT
-	TRBJ2-4	-	TRBV11-2	CASSLISGAKNIQYF	TGTGCCAGCAGCTTAATTTCAGGGGCCAAAAACATTCAGTACTTC
-	TRBJ2-7	once	TRBV2	CASSPPPSVTYEQYF	TGTGCCAGCAGCCCTCCGCCTAGCGTTACCTACGAGCAGTACTTC
-	TRBJ2-1	many	TRBV7-2	CASSLAGPAQQFF	TGTGCCAGCAGCTTAGCCGGCCCCGCCCAACAGTTCTTC
TRBD1	TRBJ1-2	-	TRBV29-1	CSVVVTGAYGYTF	TGCAGCGTTGTAGTGACAGGGGCCTATGGCTACACCTTC
-	TRBJ2-1	-	TRBV5-4	CASAGSGSSYNEQFF	TGTGCCAGCGCCGGTAGCGGAAGCTCCTACAATGAGCAGTTCTTC
-	TRBJ2-1	-	TRBV19	CASSIRQAGNDQFF	TGTGCCAGTAGTATAAGGCAGGCCGGCAATGACCAGTTCTTC
-	TRBJ1-5	-	TRBV5-1	CASSLAGPNSNQPQHF	TGCGCCAGCAGCTTGGCCGGACCTAATAGCAATCAGCCCCAGCATTTT
TRBD1	TRBJ1-2	once	TRBV18	CASSTGTGDGYTF	TGTGCCAGCTCAACAGGGACAGGGGATGGCTACACCTTC
-	TRBJ2-1	-	TRBV7-9	CASLGIYEQFF	TGTGCCAGCCTAGGCATCTATGAGCAGTTCTTC
TRBD2	TRBJ2-1	-	TRBV4-1	CASSQQLAGGPGGEQFF	TGCGCCAGCAGCCAACAATTAGCGGGAGGGCCAGGAGGTGAGCAGTTCTTC
-	TRBJ2-3	-	TRBV5-1	CASSLWDTTSTDTQYF	TGCGCCAGCAGCTTGTGGGACACCACTAGCACAGATACGCAGTATTTT